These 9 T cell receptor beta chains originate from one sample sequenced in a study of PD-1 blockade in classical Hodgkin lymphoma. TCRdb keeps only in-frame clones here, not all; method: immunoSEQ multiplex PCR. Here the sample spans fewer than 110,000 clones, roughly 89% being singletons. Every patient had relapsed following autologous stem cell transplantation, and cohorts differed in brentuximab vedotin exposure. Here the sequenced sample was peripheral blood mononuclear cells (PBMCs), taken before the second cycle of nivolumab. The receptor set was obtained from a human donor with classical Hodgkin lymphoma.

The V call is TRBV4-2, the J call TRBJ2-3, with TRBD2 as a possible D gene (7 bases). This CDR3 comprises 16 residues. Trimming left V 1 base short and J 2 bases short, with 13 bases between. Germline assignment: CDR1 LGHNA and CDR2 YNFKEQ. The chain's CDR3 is CASSQAPGGPTDTQYF. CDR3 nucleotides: TGTGCCAGCAGCCAAGCACCGGGGGGCCCCACAGATACGCAGTATTTT.

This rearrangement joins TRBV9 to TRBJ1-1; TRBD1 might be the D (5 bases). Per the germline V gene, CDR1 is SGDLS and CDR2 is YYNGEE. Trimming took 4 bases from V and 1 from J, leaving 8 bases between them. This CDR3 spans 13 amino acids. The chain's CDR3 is CASSLTGNTEAFF. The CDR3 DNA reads TGTGCCAGCAGCCTCACAGGGAACACTGAAGCTTTCTTT.

CDR3 amino acids: CASSSRTGVSPLHF. The CDR3 bases are TGTGCCAGCAGCTCACGGACAGGGGTTTCACCCCTCCACTTT. The chain employs TRBV9 and TRBJ1-6; 9 nucleotides agree with TRBD1. The CDR3 extends over 14 amino acids. Germline V gene lookup returns CDR1 SGDLS and CDR2 YYNGEE. The V gene end was trimmed by 4 bases and the J gene end by 9 bases; junction bases not matched to a gene: 5.

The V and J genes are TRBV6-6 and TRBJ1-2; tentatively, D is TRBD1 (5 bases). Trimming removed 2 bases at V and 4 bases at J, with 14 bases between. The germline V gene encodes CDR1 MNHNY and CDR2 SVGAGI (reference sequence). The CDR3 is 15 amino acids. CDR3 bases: TGTGCCAGCAGTTACGCCCAGGGAGGTAGCTATGGCTACACCTTC. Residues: CASSYAQGGSYGYTF.

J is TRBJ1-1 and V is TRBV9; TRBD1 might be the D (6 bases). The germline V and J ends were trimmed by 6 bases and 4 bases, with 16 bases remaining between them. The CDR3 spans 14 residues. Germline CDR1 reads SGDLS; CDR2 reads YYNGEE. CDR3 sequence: CASTQRGGGTEAFF. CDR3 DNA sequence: TGTGCCAGCACACAGAGGGGGGGTGGCACTGAAGCTTTCTTT.

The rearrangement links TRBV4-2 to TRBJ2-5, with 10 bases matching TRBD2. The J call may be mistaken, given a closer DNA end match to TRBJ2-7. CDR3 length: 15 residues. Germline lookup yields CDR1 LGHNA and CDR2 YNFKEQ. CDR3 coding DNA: TGTGCCAGCAGCCAAGGACTAGCGGGCGACTACGAGCAGTACTTC. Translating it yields CASSQGLAGDYEQYF.

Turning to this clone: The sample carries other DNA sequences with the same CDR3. CDR3 protein: CASTGPGGEQFF. For the CDR3, the DNA is TGTGCCAGCACCGGACCTGGTGGTGAGCAGTTCTTC. This chain connects TRBV7-9 to TRBJ2-1; D remains ambiguous. V was shortened by 7 bases and J by 9 bases, with 13 bases between the two germline ends. This CDR3 has 12 residues. Germline V gene sequence: CDR1 SEHNR, CDR2 FQNEAQ (reference sequence).

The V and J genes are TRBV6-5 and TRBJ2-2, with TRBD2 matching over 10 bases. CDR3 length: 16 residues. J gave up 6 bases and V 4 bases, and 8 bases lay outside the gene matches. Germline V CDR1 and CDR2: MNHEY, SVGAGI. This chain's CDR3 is CASSLLAGIEAGELFF. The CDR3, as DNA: TGTGCCAGCAGTTTACTAGCGGGGATAGAGGCCGGGGAGCTGTTTTTT.

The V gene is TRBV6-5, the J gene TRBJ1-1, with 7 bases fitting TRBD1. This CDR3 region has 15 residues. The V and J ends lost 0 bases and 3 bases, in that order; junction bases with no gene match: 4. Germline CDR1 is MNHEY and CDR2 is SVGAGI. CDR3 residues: CASSYSTGRDTEAFF. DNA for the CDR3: TGTGCCAGCAGTTACTCGACAGGGCGGGACACTGAAGCTTTCTTT.